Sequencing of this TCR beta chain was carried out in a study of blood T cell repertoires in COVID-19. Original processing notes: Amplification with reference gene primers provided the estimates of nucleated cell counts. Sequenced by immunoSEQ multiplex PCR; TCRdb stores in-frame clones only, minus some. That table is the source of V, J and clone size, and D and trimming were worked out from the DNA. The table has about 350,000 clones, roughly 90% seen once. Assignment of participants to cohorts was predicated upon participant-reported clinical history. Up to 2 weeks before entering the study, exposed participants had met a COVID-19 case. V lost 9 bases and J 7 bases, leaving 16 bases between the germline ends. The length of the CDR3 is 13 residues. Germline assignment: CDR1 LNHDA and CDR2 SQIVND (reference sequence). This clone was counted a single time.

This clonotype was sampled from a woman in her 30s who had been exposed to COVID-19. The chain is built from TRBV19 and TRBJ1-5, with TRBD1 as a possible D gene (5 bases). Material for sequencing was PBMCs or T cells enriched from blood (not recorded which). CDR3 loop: CASQAGIDQPQHF. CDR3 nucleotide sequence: TGTGCCAGCCAGGCAGGGATTGACCAGCCCCAGCATTTT.